The sequence of this T cell receptor beta chain was determined in a study of T cells after somatic rescue of genetic block. Germline V lookup: CDR1 SNHLY, CDR2 FYNNEI. CDR3 length equals 13 residues. The V gene lost 7 bases and the J gene lost 5 bases, with 12 bases spanning the gap. Clones were read by immunoSEQ multiplex PCR, and TCRdb kept only the in-frame ones, dropping some. Of roughly 120,000 clones listed, under 95% are singletons. The sequencing sample was made of peripheral blood mononuclear cells (PBMCs). The rearrangement links TRBV2 to TRBJ1-5; D unclear. This receptor was obtained from a woman aged 18-29 years. CDR3 nucleotide sequence: TGTGCCAGCACGACCCAATTAGATCAGCCCCAGCATTTT. This codes for CASTTQLDQPQHF.